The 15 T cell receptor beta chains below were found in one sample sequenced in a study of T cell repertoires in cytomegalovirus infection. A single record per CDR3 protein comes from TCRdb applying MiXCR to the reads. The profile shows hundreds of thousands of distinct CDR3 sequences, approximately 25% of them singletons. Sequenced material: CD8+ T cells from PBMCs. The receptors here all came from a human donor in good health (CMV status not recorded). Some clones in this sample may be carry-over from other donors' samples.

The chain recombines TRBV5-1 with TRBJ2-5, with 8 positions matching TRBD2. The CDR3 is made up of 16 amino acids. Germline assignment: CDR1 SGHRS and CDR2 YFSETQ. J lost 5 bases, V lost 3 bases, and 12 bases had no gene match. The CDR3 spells CASSWTLADSGETQYF. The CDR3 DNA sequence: TGCGCCAGCAGCTGGACACTAGCGGACTCCGGGGAGACCCAGTACTTC.

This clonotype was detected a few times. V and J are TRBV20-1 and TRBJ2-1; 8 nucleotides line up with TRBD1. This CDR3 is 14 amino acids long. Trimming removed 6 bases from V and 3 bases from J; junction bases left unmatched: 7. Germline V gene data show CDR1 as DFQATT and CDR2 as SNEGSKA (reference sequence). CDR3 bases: TGCAGTGCCCCCGGACAGGGTCTCTACAATGAGCAGTTCTTC. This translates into CSAPGQGLYNEQFF.

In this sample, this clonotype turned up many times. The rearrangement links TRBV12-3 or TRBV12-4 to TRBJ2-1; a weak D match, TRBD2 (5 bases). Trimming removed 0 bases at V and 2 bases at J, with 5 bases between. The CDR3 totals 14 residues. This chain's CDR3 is CASSLARAYNEQFF. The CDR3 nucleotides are TGTGCCAGCAGTTTAGCGCGGGCCTACAATGAGCAGTTCTTC.

CDR3 nucleotides: TGCGCCAGCAGTGAGTCAAGGTCCTACGAGCAGTACTTC. It is translated as CASSESRSYEQYF. V and J are TRBV10-1 and TRBJ2-7, with no clear D. The CDR3 loop spans 13 amino acids. The ends were cut back, 0 bases at V and 1 base at J, with 4 bases in the middle. Germline loops: CDR1 WNHNN, CDR2 SYGVQD (reference sequence).

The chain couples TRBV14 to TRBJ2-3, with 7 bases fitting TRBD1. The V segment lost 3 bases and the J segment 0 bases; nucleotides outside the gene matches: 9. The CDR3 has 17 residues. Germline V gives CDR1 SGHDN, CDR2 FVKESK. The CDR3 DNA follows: TGTGCCAGCAGCCAGAAGTGGACAGGCCCCAGCACAGATACGCAGTATTTT. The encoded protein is CASSQKWTGPSTDTQYF.

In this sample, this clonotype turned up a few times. The CDR3 here is CATHTGTHTDTQYF. Here the CDR3 DNA reads TGTGCCACCCACACCGGGACTCACACAGATACGCAGTATTTT. V and J are TRBV27 and TRBJ2-3; TRBD2 is a possible D gene (6 bases). V was shortened by 10 bases and J by 2 bases, with 16 bases between the two germline ends. The CDR3 sequence is 14 residues long. Germline V lookup: CDR1 MNHEY, CDR2 SMNVEV (reference sequence).

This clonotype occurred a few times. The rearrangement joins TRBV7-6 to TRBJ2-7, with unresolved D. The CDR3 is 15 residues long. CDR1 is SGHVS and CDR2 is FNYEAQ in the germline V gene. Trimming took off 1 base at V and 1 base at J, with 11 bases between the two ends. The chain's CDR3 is CASSLGGGRSYEQYF. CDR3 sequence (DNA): TGTGCCAGCAGCTTAGGAGGCGGCAGGTCCTACGAGCAGTACTTC.

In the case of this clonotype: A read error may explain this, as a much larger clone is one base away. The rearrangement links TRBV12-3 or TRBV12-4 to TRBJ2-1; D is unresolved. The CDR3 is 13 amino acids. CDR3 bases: TGTGCCAGCACCCACGGATACTACAATAAGCAGTTCTTC. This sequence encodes CASTHGYYNKQFF.

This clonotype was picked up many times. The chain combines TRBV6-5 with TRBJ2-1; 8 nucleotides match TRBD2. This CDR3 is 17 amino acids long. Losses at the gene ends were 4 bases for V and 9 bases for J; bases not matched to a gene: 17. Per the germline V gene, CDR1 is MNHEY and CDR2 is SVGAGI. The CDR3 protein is CASSSPGVRGGRGEQFF. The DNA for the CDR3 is TGTGCCAGCAGTTCCCCCGGCGTTCGGGGGGGAAGGGGTGAGCAGTTCTTC.

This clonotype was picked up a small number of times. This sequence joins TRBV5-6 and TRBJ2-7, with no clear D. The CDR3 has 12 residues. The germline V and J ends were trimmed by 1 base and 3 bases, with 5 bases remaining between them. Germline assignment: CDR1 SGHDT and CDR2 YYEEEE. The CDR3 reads CASSLFDYEQYV. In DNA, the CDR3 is TGTGCCAGCAGCTTGTTTGACTACGAGCAGTACGTC.

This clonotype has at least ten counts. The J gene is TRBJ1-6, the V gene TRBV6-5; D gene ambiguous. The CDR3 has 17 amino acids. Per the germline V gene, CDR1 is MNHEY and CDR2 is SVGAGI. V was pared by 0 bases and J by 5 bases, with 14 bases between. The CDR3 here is CASSYSRGRFDNSPLHF. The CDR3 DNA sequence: TGTGCCAGCAGTTACTCTCGGGGAAGATTTGATAATTCACCCCTCCACTTT.

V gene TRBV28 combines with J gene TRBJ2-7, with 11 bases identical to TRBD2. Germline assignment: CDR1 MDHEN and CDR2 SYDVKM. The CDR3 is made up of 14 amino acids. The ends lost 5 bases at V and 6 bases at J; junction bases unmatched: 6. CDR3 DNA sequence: TGTGCCAGCAGTGCTAGCGGGAGGCGGTTCGAGCAGTACGTC. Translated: CASSASGRRFEQYV.

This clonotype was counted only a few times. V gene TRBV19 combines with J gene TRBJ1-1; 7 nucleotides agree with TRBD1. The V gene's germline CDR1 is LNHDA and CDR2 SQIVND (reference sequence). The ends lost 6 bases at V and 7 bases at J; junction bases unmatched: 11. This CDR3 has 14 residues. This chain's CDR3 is CASSKTGEGGEAFF. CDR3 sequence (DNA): TGTGCCAGTAGCAAAACAGGGGAAGGGGGTGAAGCTTTCTTT.

The CDR3 bases are TGTGCCAGCAGTTCCTCCACCCGACAGGGGAGAACCTACGAGCAGTACTTC. Translating it yields CASSSSTRQGRTYEQYF. V and J are TRBV12-3 or TRBV12-4 and TRBJ2-7; 8 nucleotides match TRBD1. The CDR3 has 17 residues. V was pared by 4 bases and J by 2 bases, with 13 bases of the junction left unmatched.

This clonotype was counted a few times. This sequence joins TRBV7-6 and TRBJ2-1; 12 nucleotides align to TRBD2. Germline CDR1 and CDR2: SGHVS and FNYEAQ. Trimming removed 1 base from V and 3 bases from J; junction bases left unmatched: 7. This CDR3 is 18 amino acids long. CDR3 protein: CASSLVLAGGRHYNEQFF. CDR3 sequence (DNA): TGTGCCAGCAGCTTAGTTCTAGCGGGGGGGCGGCACTACAATGAGCAGTTCTTC.